This TCR beta chain came from a study of metastatic and nonmetastatic thyroid tumors. Study context: Across blood and tumor or nodule tissue, repertoires from malignant and benign thyroid patients were compared with one another.

Each patient went into thyroid surgery without having received any treatment. Per the original methods: Differences in CDR3 between clinicopathological groups were drawn on to build a classifier intended to discriminate distant-metastatic papillary thyroid cancer patients. TCRdb reprocessed the PCR reads via MiXCR. The V and J calls come from TCRdb's annotation, not from the publication. The table includes tens of thousands of clones, 12% detected once. The V end was cut by 3 bases, the J end by 9 bases, with 12 bases between. The length of the CDR3 is 13 residues. The germline V gene encodes CDR1 MDHEN and CDR2 SYDVKM. Study observations and caveats: Within blood and tumor, benign nodules reportedly had significantly lower TCR beta diversity than malignant thyroid tumors did.

This clone is labeled as medium-sized. Its antigen remains unknown. Specimen: blood. The source of this sequence is a male donor with papillary thyroid cancer or a benign thyroid nodule (not recorded which). Some clones in this sample may be carry-over from other donors' samples. The V and J genes are TRBV28 and TRBJ1-3; D is possibly TRBD1 (6 bases). The CDR3 DNA follows: TGTGCCAGCAGTTTCCAGGGGTCTGGCACCATATATTTT. It is translated as CASSFQGSGTIYF.